The T cell receptor beta chain described here comes from a study of CD8 T cells in ankylosing spondylitis. Per germline, CDR1 SGHAT and CDR2 FQDESV (reference sequence). The CDR3 spans 17 residues. Trimming stripped 3 bases from V and 5 bases from J, with 19 bases between. One entry per CDR3 protein, called by TCRdb with MiXCR from the 5' RACE reads. The sample contains about 260,000 distinct CDR3 sequences, under 30% of which appear only once. This clonotype was detected many times. Specimen: blood, either unsorted or a sorted T cell fraction (not recorded which). The V and J genes are TRBV11-1 and TRBJ2-2, with D perhaps assigned TRBD1 or TRBD2 (5 bases each). The TCR originated in a male donor with ankylosing spondylitis or in good health (not recorded which). Here the CDR3 reads CASSFTPGTLKTGELFF. DNA of the CDR3: TGTGCCAGCAGCTTCACCCCCGGGACGCTGAAAACCGGGGAGCTGTTTTTT.